This entry describes one T cell receptor (beta chain). This clone was seen once. The specificity of this receptor is unknown. Base qualities are not at hand, and no much larger clone is one base apart. TCRB CDR3 regions were amplified from 1.5 to 2 ug genomic DNA, or all available DNA if less, using the immunoSEQ assay. The multiplex PCR employed 60 forward primers targeting TCR V beta segments and 13 reverse primers targeting J beta segments. To estimate reads per starting template, synthetic control templates were spiked into each sample at limiting dilution. The Illumina HiSeq System generated 87 bp sequencing reads. As for the authors' bioinformatics: PCR and sequencing errors were removed by a nearest neighbor algorithm that merged closely related sequences. TCR overlap was measured as the percentage of unique tumor TCR beta sequences also present in the same patient's peripheral blood. TCRdb carries this immuneACCESS record with in-frame sequences only. Its versions omit some clonotypes, under half of them owing to an unresolved V gene in the studies checked, with the rest unexplained. Clone size and V and J calls were adopted from that table, with D and trimming inferred from the DNA. The sample table holds more than 95,000 clones, of which about four fifths were seen once. The ten top clones hold roughly 12% of the sample.

These data originate in a study of glioma-infiltrating T cells after dendritic cell vaccination (dated by TCRdb to the mid-2010s). Background on the whole study: Of the roughly 15 glioblastoma patients in the cohort, all drawn from Phase I and II dendritic cell vaccination trials, 9 were newly diagnosed and 6 had recurrent disease. Between about 2003 and 2012, patients were given autologous tumor lysate-pulsed dendritic cell vaccination. The vaccine consisted of monocyte-derived dendritic cells cultured about seven days with IL-4 and GM-CSF, then pulsed overnight with autologous tumor lysate. Each patient was given three intradermal dendritic cell vaccine injections, spaced two weeks apart, in the arm below the axilla. In glioblastoma patients vaccinated with dendritic cells, deep sequencing of TCR beta CDR3 regions served to measure the amount of tumor-infiltrating lymphocytes and to compare repertoires between tumor and blood. Survival after dendritic cell vaccination was correlated with TCR sequencing metrics, including TIL content and tumor-blood repertoire overlap. Broader findings and caveats from the paper: The three-group TCR overlap response model was characterized as speculative, and prospective validation of the model was stated to be required. The cohort was small and heterogeneous, and full blood and tumor sets were available for few patients, with initial-recurrent tumor pairs available for even fewer patients. Higher estimated pretreatment TIL content predicted longer time to progression and overall survival after dendritic cell vaccination. TCR clonality showed no direct relationship with survival, which suggests that a diverse polyclonal response may matter.

The cysteine opens and the phenylalanine closes a CDR3 of 16 amino acids. Only the CDR3 DNA is retained, 48 bases long and in frame from the first base. From a lookup of the germline V gene, CDR1 and CDR2 are SQVTM and ANQGSEA. V gives up 7 bases and J gives up 4 bases, and the segment between their germline ends measures 25 bases. Patients were selected for having adequate residual fresh-frozen tumor tissue and more than two years of available survival data. Although molecular status otherwise differed among the glioblastoma patients, no patient had an isocitrate dehydrogenase mutation. PBMC were collected before vaccination, two weeks after the third vaccination, and at tumor progression if progression occurred. Genomic DNA was extracted with the Qiagen DNeasy Blood extraction Kit.

The receptor was isolated from a human donor with glioblastoma. The chain is assembled from TRBV29-1 and TRBJ1-1; a tentative D call is TRBD1 (6 bases match). The sequencing here drew on blood, taken before dendritic cell vaccination. The DNA sequence reads TGCAGCGCCTTGAGGGCGGCAGGGGAGATTGGCACTGAAGCTTTCTTT. It encodes CSALRAAGEIGTEAFF.